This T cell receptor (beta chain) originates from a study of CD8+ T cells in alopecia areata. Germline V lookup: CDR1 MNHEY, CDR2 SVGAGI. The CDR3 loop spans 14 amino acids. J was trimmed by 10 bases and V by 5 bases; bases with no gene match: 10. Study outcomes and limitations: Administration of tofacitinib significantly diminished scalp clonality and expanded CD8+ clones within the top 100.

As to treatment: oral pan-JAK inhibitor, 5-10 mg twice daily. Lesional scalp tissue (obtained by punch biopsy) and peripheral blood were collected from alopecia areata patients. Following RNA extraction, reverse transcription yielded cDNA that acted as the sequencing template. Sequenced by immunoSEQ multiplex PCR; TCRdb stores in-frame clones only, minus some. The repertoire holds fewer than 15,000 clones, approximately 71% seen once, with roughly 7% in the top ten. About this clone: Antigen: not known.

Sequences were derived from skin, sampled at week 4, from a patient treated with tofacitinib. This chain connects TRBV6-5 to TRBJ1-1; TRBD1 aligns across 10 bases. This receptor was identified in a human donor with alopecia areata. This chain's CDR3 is CASSLRQGAVVAFF. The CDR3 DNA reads TGTGCCAGCAGTCTTAGACAGGGGGCAGTGGTAGCTTTCTTT.